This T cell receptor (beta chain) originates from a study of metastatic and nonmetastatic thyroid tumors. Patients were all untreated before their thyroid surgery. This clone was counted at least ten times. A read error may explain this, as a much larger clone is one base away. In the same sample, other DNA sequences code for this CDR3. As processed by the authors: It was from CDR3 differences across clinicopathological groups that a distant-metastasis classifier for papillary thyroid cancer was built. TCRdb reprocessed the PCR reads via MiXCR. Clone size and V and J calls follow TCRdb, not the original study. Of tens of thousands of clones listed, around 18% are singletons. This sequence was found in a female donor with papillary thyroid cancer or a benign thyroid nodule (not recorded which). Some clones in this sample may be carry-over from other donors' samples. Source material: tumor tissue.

As DNA, the CDR3 is TGTGCCAGCAGCCGAACCGGGACAGACGCTTACGAGCAGTATTTC. Amino acid sequence: CASSRTGTDAYEQYF. The V gene is TRBV4-2, the J gene TRBJ2-7; 7 bases fit TRBD1. Germline CDR1 is LGHNA and CDR2 is YNFKEQ. This CDR3 is 15 amino acids long.